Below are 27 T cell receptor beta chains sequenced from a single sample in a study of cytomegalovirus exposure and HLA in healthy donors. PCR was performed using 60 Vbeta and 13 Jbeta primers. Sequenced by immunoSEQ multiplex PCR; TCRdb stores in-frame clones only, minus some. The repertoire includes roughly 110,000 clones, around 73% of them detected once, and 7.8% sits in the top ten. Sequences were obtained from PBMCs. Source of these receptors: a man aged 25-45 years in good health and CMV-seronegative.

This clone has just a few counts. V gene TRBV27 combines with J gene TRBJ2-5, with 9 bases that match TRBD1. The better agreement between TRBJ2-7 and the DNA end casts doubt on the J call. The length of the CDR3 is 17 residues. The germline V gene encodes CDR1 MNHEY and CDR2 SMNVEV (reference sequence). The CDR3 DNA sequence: TGTGCCAGCAGTTTCCTCCCCCCGGGACAGGGTTCCTACGAGCAGTACTTC. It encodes CASSFLPPGQGSYEQYF.

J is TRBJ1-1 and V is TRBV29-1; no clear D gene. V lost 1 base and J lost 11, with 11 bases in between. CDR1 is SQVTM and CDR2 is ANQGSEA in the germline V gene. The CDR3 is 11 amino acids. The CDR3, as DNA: TGCAGCGTTGAAGTCGGTGCGAAGGCTTTCTTT. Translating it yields CSVEVGAKAFF.

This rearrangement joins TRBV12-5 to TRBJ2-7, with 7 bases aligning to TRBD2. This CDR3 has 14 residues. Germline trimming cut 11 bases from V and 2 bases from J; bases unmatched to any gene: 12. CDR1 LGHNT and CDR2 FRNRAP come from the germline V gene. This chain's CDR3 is CARTPGLTTYEQYF. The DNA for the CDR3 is TGTGCTCGAACTCCGGGACTAACAACCTACGAGCAGTACTTC. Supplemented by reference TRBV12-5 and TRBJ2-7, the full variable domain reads DARVTQTPRHKVTEMGQEVTMRCQPILGHNTVFWYRQTMMQGLELLAYFRNRAPLDDSGMPKDRFSAEMPDATLATLKIQPSEPRDSAVYFCARTPGLTTYEQYFGPGTRLTVT.

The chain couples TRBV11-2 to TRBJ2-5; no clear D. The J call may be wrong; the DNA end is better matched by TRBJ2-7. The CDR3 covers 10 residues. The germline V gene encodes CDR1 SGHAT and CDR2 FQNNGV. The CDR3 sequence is CASSYYEQYF. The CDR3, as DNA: TGTGCCAGCAGCTATTACGAGCAGTACTTC.

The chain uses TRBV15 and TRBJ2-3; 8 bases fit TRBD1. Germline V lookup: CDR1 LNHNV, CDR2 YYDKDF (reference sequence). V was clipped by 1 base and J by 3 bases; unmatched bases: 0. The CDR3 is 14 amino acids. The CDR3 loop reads CATSRGQGTDTQYF. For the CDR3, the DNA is TGTGCCACCAGCAGAGGACAGGGGACAGATACGCAGTATTTT.

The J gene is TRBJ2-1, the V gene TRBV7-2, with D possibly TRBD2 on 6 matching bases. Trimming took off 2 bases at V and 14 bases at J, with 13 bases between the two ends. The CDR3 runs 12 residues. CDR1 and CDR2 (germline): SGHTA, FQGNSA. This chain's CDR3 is CASSLSGGKEFF. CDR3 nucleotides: TGTGCCAGCAGCTTAAGTGGAGGGAAGGAGTTCTTC. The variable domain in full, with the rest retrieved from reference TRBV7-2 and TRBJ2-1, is GAGVSQSPSNKVTEKGKDVELRCDPISGHTALYWYRQSLGQGLEFLIYFQGNSAPDKSGLPSDRFSAERTGGSVSTLTIQRTQQEDSAVYLCASSLSGGKEFFGPGTRLTVL.

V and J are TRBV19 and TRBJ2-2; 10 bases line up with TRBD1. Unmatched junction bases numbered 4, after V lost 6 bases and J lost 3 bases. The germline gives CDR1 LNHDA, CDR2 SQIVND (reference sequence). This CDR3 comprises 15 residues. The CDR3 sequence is CASSRQGADTGELFF. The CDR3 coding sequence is TGTGCCAGTAGCAGACAGGGGGCGGACACCGGGGAGCTGTTTTTT.

For the CDR3, the DNA is TGTGCCAGCAGTACGCCACAGGGGAACTATGGCTACACCTTC. Its translation: CASSTPQGNYGYTF. The chain joins TRBV6-1 to TRBJ1-2; 7 bases agree with TRBD1. V gave up 5 bases and J gave up 2 bases; unmatched junction bases: 5. The germline V gene has CDR1 MNHNS and CDR2 SASEGT. This CDR3 comprises 14 residues.

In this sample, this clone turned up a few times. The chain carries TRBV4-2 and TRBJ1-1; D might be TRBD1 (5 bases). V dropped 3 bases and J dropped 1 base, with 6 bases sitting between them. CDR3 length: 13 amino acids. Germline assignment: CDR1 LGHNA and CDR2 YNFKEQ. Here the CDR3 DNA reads TGTGCCAGCAGCCATGACAGGAACACTGAAGCTTTCTTT. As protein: CASSHDRNTEAFF.

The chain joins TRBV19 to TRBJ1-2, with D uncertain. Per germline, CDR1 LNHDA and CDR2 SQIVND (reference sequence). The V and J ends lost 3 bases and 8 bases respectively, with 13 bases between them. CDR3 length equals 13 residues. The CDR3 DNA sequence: TGTGCCAGTAGTATCTTCGTCGGGGAGGGCTACACCTTC. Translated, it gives CASSIFVGEGYTF.

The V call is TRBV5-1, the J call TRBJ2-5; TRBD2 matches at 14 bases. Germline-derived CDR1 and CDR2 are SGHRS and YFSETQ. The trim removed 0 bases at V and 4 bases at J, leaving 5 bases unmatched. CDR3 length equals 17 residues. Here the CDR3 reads CASSLAGTSGGGETQYF. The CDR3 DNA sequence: TGCGCCAGCAGCTTGGCCGGGACTAGCGGGGGAGGAGAGACCCAGTACTTC.

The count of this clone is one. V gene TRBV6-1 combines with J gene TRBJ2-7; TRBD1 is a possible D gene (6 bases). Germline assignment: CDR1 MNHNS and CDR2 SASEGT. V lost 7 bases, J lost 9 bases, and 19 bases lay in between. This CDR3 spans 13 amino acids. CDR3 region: CASITRDTGWQYF. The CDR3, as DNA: TGTGCCAGCATCACCCGGGACACCGGATGGCAGTACTTC.

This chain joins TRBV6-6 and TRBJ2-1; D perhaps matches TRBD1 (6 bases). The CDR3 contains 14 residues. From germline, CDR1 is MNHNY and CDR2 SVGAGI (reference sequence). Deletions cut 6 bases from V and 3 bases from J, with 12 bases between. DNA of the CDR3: TGTGCCAGCAGCCTCGGACAGATCTACAATGAGCAGTTCTTC. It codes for CASSLGQIYNEQFF.

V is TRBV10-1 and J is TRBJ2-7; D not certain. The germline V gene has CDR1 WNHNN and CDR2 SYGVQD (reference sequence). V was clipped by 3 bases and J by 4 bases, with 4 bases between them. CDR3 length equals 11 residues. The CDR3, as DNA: TGCGCCAGCAGTGACCAGTACGAGCAGTACTTC. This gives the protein CASSDQYEQYF.

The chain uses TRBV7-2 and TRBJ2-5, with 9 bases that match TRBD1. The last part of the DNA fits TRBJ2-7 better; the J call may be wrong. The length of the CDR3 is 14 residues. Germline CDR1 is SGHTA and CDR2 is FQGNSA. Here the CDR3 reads CASSAQQGAHEQYF. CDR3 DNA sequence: TGTGCCAGCAGCGCCCAACAGGGGGCCCACGAGCAGTACTTC.

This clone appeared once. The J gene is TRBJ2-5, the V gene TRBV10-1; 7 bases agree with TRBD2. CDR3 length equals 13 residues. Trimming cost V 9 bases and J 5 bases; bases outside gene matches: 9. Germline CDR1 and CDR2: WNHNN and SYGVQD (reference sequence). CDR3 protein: CASSAGVRETQYF. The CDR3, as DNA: TGCGCCAGTAGCGCGGGAGTTCGGGAGACCCAGTACTTC.

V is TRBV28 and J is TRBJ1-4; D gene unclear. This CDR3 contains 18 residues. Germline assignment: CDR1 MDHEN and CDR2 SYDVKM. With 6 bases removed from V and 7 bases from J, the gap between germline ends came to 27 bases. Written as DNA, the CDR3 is TGTGCCAGCAGATTTCGCGATCCTGAAACACTTTCGGGTGAAAAACTGTTTTTT. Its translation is CASRFRDPETLSGEKLFF.

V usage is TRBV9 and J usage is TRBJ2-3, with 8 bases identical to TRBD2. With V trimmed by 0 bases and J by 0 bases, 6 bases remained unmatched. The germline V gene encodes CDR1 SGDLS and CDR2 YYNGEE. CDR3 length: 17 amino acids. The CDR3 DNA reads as TGTGCCAGCAGCGTAGCGGGGGTAGCGGGGAGCACAGATACGCAGTATTTT. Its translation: CASSVAGVAGSTDTQYF.

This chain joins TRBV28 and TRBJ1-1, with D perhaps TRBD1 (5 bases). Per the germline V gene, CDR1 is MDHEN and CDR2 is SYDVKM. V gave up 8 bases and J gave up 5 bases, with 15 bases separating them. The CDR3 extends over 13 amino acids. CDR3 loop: CASGVQGLTEAFF. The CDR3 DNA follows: TGTGCCAGCGGTGTGCAGGGTCTGACTGAAGCTTTCTTT.

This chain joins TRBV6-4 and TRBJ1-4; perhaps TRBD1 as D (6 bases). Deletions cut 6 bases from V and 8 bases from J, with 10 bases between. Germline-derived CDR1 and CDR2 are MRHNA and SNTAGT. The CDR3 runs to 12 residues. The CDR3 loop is CASRTGQEKLFF. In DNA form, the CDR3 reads TGTGCCAGCAGGACTGGACAGGAAAAACTGTTTTTT.

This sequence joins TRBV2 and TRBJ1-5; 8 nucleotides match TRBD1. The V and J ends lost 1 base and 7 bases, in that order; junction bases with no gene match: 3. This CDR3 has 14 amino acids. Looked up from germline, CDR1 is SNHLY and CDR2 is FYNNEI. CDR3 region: CASSEGTGNQPQHF. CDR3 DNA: TGTGCCAGCAGTGAAGGGACAGGGAACCAGCCCCAGCATTTT.

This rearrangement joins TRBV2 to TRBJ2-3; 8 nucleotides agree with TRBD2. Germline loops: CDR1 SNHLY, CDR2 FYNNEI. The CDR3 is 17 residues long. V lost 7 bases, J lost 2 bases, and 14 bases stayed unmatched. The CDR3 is CASNRRPGTSITDTQYF. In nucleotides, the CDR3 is TGTGCCAGCAACCGACGTCCCGGGACTAGTATCACAGATACGCAGTATTTT. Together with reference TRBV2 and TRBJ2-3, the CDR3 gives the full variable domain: EPEVTQTPSHQVTQMGQEVILRCVPISNHLYFYWYRQILGQKVEFLVSFYNNEISEKSEIFDDQFSVERPDGSNFTLKIRSTKLEDSAMYFCASNRRPGTSITDTQYFGPGTRLTVL.

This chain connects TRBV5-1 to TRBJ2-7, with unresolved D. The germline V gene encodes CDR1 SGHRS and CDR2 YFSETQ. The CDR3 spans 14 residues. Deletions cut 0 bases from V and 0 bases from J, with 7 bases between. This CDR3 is CASSLEANSYEQYF. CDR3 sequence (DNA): TGCGCCAGCAGCTTGGAAGCGAACTCCTACGAGCAGTACTTC.

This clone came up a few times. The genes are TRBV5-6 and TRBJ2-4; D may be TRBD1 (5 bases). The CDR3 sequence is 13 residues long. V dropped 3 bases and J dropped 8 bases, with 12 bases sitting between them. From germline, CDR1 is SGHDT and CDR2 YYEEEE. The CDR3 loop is CASSWQGGDIQYF. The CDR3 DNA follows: TGTGCCAGCAGCTGGCAGGGTGGGGACATTCAGTACTTC.

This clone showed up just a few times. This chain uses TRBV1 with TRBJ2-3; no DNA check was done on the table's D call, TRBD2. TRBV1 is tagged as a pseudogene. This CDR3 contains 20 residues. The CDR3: CTSSGGRNWTSGGFADTQYF. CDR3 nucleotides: TGCACCAGCAGCGGGGGCCGAAATTGGACTAGCGGGGGGTTCGCAGATACGCAGTATTTT.

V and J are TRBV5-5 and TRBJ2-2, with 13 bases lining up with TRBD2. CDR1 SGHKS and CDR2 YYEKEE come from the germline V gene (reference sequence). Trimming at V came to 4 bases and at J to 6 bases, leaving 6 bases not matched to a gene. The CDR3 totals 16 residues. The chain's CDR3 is CASSPTGLAGPGELFF. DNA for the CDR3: TGTGCCAGCAGCCCGACGGGACTAGCGGGACCCGGGGAGCTGTTTTTT.

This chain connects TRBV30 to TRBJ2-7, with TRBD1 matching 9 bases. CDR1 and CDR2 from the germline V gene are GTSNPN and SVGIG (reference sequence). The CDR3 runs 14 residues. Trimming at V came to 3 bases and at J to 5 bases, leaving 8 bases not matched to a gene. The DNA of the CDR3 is TGTGCCTGGAGCGCGGACAGGGGTGAGGACGAGCAGTACTTC. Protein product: CAWSADRGEDEQYF.